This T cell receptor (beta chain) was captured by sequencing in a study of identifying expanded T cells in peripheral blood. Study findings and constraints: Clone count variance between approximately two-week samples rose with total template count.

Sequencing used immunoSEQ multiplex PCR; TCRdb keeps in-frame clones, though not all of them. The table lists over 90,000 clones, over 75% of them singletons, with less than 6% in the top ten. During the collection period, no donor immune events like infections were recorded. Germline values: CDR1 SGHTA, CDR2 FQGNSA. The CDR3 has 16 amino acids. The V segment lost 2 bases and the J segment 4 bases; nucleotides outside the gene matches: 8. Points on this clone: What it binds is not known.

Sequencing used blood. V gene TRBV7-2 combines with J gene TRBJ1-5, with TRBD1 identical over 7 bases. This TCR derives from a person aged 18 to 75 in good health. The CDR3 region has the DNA TGTGCCAGCAGCTTAAAGGTAGCGACAGGGAATCAGCCCCAGCATTTT. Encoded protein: CASSLKVATGNQPQHF.